This T cell receptor (beta chain) comes out of a study of CD8+CD57+ T cells in acquired aplastic anemia (dated 2018 in TCRdb). A note on the overall study: DNA extracted from sorted CD4+ and CD8+ cells had a mean of around 3 ug, with a range of about 0.19 to 30 ug. CD8+CD57+ expansion was defined as frequency above the mean frequency observed in healthy subjects.

Profiling of TCR beta VDJ combinations and CDR3 sequences used genomic DNA as the template. An Illumina HiSeq 2000 was used for TCR repertoire sequencing. From the authors' description of their analysis: TRBV/TRBJ rearrangement plots, CDR3 size and DJ length profiles, and Simpson's diversity index were used to assess repertoires. The most abundant DNA sequence in the deep sequencing data was taken as the immunodominant clone. CDR3 amino acid sequences were checked for sharing between subjects and were compared against published repertoires and the VDJdb database. TCRdb reran the public reads through fastp at Q25 and MiXCR, keeping productive beta chains. Rows with one shared CDR3 protein collapse into an entry with the most common genes and DNA. TCRdb, rather than the study authors, made the V and J calls. The sample table contains roughly 170,000 distinct CDR3 sequences; only one count was recorded for nearly 50% of them. Roughly 13% of the sample is taken by the ten largest.

The patients picked for sequencing were ones in whom flow cytometry had shown an expansion of CD8+CD57+ cells. All patients had severe acquired aplastic anemia diagnosed by International Study of Aplastic Anemia and Agranulocytosis and Camitta criteria. No patient had received any therapy when blood was sampled. The study deep-sequenced TCR repertoires of sorted CD4+ and CD8+ blood T cells from severe aplastic anemia patients and healthy subjects. Patients were enrolled in the USA under clinicaltrials.gov protocols 00001620, 01623167, 00001397, 00071045, 00081523 and 00961064. Ficoll-Paque density gradient centrifugation was used to isolate peripheral blood mononuclear cells. Before DNA was extracted, CD4+ and CD8+ T cells were sorted using either FACS or magnetic beads. Study-wide conclusions, independent of this receptor: CD8+ Simpson's diversity did not differ significantly between patients and healthy controls (P=0.060). Roughly 30 CD8+ CDR3 sequences were found to be shared between patients and controls, but these sequences appeared to be highly expressed in patients and within the immunodominant clones of the patients.

Note on this clonotype: Its antigen remains undetermined. Base qualities are missing; no much larger clone stands one base away.

Spanning cysteine to phenylalanine, the CDR3 consists of 14 amino acids. The read is trimmed to its CDR3 DNA, 42 bases read in frame from base 1. CDR1 SEHNR and CDR2 FQNEAQ were looked up in the germline V gene (reference sequence). V is clipped by 6 bases and J by 4 bases, and the sequence between their germline boundaries is 12 bases long. The receptor comes from a human donor with aplastic anemia. Sequencing was carried out using sorted CD4+, CD8+, or CD8+CD57+ T cells (not recorded which) from PBMCs. The chain employs TRBV7-9 and TRBJ2-2, and TRBD1 may be the D gene, going by 6 matching bases. The bases read TGTGCCAGCAGGGCGGACAGTTCCACCGGGGAGCTGTTTTTT. Its translation reads: CASRADSSTGELFF.